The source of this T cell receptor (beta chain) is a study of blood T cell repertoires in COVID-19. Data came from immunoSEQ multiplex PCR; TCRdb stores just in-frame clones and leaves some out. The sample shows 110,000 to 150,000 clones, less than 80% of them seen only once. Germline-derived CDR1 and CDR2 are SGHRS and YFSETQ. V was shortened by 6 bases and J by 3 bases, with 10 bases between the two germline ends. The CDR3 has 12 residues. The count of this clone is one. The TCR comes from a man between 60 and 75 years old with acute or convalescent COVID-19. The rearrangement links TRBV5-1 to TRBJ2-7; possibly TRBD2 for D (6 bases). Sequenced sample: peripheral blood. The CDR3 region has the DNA TGCGCCAGCACGGGGGTAGGCTACGAGCAGTACTTC. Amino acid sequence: CASTGVGYEQYF.